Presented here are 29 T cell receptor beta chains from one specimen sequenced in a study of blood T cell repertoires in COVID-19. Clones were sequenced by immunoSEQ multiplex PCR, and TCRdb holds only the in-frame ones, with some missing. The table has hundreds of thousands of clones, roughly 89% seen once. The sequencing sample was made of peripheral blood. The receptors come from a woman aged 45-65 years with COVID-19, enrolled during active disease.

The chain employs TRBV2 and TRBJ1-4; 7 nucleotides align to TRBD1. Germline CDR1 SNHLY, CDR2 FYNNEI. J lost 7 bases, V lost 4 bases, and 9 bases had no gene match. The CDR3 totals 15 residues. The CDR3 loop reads CASSVDRVLGEKLFF. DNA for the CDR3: TGTGCCAGCAGTGTCGACAGGGTCTTGGGTGAAAAACTGTTTTTT.

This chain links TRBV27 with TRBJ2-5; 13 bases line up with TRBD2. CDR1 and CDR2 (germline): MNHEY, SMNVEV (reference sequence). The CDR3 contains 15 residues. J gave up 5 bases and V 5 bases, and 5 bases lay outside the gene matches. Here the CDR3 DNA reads TGTGCCAGCAGTCCGGGACTAGCGGGGCTGGAGACCCAGTACTTC. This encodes CASSPGLAGLETQYF.

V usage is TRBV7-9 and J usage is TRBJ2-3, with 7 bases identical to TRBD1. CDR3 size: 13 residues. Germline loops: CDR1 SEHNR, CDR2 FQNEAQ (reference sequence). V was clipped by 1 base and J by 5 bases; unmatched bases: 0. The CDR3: CASSLDRGDTQYF. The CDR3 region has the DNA TGTGCCAGCAGCTTAGACAGGGGAGATACGCAGTATTTT. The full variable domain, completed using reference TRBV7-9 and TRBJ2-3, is DTGVSQNPRHKITKRGQNVTFRCDPISEHNRLYWYRQTLGQGPEFLTYFQNEAQLEKSRLLSDRFSAERPKGSFSTLEIQRTEQGDSAMYLCASSLDRGDTQYFGPGTRLTVL.

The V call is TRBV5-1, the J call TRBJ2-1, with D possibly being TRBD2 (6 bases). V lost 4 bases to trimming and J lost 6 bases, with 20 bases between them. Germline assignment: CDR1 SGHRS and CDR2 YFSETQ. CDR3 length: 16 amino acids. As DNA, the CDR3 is TGCGCCAGCAGCATTACTATAGCGGATCCACCCAATGAGCAGTTCTTC. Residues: CASSITIADPPNEQFF.

This chain's CDR3 is CATSDPRPGQGIEDTQYF. CDR3 bases: TGTGCCACCAGTGATCCCCGTCCGGGACAGGGAATCGAAGATACGCAGTATTTT. The chain links TRBV24-1 to TRBJ2-3; 9 bases fit TRBD1. After removal of 3 bases from V and 5 bases from J, the junction contained 14 bases not matched to a gene. The V gene's germline CDR1 is KGHDR and CDR2 SFDVKD. There are 18 residues in the CDR3.

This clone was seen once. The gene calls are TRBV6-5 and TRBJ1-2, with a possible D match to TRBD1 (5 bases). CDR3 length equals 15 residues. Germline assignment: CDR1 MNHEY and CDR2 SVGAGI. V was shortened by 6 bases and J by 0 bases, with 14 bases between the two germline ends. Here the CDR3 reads CASSGRTYANYGYTF. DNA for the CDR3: TGTGCCAGCAGCGGAAGGACATATGCTAACTATGGCTACACCTTC.

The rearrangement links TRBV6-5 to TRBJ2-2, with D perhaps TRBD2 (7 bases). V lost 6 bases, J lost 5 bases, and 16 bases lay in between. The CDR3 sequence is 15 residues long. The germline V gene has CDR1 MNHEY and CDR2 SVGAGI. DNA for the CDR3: TGTGCCAGCAGCAAAGGGGGGGGTCCGACCGGGGAGCTGTTTTTT. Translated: CASSKGGGPTGELFF.

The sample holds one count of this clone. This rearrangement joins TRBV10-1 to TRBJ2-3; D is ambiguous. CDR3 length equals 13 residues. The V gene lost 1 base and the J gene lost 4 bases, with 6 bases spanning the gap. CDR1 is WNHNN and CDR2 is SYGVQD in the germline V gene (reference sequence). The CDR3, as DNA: TGCGCCAGCAGTGAGTACGGTGCAGATACGCAGTATTTT. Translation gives CASSEYGADTQYF.

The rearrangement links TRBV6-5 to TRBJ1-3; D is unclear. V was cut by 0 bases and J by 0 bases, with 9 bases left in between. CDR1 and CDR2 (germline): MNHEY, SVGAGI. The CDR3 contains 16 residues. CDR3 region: CASSYSGEPSGNTIYF. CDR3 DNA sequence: TGTGCCAGCAGTTACTCTGGTGAGCCCTCTGGAAACACCATATATTTT.

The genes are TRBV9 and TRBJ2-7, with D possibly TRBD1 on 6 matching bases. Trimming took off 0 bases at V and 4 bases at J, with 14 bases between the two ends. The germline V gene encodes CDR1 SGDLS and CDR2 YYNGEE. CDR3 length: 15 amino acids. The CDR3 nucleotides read TGTGCCAGCAGCGTAGAGTTAGGACAGTATTACGAGCAGTACTTC. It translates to CASSVELGQYYEQYF. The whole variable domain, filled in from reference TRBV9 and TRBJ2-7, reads DSGVTQTPKHLITATGQRVTLRCSPRSGDLSVYWYQQSLDQGLQFLIQYYNGEERAKGNILERFSAQQFPDLHSELNLSSLELGDSALYFCASSVELGQYYEQYFGPGTRLTVT.

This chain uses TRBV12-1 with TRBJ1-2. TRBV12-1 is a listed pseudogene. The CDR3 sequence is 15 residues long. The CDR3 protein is CASSLTRWDSHGYTF. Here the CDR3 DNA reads TGTGCCAGCAGCTTAACTAGGTGGGACTCCCATGGCTACACCTTC.

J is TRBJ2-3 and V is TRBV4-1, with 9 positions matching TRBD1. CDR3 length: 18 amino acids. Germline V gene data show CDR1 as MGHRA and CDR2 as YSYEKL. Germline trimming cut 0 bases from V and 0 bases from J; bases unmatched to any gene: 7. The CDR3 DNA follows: TGCGCCAGCAGCCAAGAAGGGGACAGGGAGACTAGCACAGATACGCAGTATTTT. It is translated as CASSQEGDRETSTDTQYF.

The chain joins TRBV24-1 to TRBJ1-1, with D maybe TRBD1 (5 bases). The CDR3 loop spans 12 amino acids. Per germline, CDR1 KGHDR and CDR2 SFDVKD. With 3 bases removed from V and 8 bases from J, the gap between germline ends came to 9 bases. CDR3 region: CATSDGGLEAFF. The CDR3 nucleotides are TGTGCCACCAGTGATGGGGGGTTAGAAGCTTTCTTT.

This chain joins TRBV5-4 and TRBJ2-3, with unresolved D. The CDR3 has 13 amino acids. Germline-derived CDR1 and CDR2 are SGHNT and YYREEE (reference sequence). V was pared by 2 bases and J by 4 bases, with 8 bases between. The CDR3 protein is CASSFSLADTQYF. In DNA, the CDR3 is TGTGCCAGCAGCTTTTCATTAGCAGATACGCAGTATTTT.

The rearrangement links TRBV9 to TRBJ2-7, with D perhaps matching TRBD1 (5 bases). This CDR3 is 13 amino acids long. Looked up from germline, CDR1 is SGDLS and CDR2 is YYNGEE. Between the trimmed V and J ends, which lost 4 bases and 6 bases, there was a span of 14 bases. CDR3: CASSQRGVGEQYF. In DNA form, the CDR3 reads TGTGCCAGCAGCCAAAGGGGCGTTGGCGAGCAGTACTTC.

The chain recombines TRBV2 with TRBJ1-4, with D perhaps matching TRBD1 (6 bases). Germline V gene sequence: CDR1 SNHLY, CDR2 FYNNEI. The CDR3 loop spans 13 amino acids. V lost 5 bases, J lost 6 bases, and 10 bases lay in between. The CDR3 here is CASSPRQDEKLFF. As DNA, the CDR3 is TGTGCCAGCAGTCCAAGACAGGATGAAAAACTGTTTTTT.

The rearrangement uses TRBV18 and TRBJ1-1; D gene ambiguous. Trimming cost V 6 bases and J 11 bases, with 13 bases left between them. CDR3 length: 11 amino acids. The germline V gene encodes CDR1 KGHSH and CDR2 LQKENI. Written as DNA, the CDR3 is TGTGCCAGCTCTAGTCAAGTACGGGCTTTCTTT. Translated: CASSSQVRAFF.

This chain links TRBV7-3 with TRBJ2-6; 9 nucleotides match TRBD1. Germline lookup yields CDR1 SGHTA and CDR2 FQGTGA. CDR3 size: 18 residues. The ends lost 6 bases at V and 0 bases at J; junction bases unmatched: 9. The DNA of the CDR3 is TGTGCCAGCAGTGGGGGACAGGGAGGACGCTCTGGGGCCAACGTCCTGACTTTC. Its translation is CASSGGQGGRSGANVLTF.

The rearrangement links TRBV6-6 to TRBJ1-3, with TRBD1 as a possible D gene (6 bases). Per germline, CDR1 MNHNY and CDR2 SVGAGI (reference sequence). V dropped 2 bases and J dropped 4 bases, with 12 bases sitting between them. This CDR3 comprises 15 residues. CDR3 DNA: TGTGCCAGCAGTTACAAGCAGGGGTCGGGAAACACCATATATTTT. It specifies CASSYKQGSGNTIYF.

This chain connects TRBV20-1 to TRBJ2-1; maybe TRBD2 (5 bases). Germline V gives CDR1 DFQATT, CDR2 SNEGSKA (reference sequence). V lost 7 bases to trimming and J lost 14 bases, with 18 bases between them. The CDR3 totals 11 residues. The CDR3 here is CSVALRGLKFF. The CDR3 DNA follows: TGCAGTGTCGCACTTCGGGGTTTAAAGTTCTTC.

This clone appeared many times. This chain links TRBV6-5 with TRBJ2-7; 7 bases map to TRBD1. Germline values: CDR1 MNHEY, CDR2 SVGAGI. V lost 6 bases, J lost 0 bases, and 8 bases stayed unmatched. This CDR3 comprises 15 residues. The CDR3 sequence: CASRDNRGSSYEQYF. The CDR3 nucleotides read TGTGCCAGCAGAGATAACAGGGGAAGCTCCTACGAGCAGTACTTC.

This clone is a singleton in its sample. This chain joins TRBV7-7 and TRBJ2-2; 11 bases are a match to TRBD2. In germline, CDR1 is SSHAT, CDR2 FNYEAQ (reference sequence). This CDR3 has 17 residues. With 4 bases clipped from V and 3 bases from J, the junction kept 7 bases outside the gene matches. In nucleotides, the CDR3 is TGTGCCAGCAGCTCCCTACTAGCGGGGGTTGACACCGGGGAGCTGTTTTTT. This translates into CASSSLLAGVDTGELFF.

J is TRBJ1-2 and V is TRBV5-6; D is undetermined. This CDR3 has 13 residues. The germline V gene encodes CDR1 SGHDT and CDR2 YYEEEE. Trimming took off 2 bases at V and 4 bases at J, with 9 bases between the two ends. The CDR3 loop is CASSFGHSYGYTF. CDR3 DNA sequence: TGTGCCAGCAGCTTTGGTCACAGCTATGGCTACACCTTC.

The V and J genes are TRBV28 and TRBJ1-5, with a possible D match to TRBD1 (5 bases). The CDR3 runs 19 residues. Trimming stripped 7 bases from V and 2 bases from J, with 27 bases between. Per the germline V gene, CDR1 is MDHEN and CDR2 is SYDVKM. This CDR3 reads CASIPGRDSSYGGNQPQHF. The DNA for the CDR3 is TGTGCCAGCATCCCTGGCCGGGACTCATCTTACGGGGGCAATCAGCCCCAGCATTTT.

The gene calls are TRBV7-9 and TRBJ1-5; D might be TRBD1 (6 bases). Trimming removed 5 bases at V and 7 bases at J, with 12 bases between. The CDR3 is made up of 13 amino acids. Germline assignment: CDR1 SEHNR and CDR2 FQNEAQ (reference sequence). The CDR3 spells CASSLQGSQPQHF. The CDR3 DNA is TGTGCCAGCAGCCTACAGGGATCACAGCCCCAGCATTTT.

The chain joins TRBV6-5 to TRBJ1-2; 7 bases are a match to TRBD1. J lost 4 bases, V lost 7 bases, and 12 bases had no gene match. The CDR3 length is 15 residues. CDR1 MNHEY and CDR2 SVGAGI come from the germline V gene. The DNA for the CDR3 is TGTGCCAGCATGGTGGGAAGGGGGCGCTTCTATGGCTACACCTTC. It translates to CASMVGRGRFYGYTF.

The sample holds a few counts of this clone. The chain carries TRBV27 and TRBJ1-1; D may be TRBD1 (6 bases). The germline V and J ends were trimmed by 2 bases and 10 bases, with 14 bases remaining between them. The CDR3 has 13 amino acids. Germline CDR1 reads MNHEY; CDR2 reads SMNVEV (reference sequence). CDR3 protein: CASSLREGEPAFF. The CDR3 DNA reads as TGTGCCAGCAGTTTACGCGAGGGGGAGCCAGCTTTCTTT.

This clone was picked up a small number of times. The CDR3 sequence: CASSARGNTEAFF. The CDR3 DNA is TGTGCCAGCAGCGCCAGAGGGAACACTGAAGCTTTCTTT. The genes are TRBV9 and TRBJ1-1; no definite D call. CDR3 size: 13 residues. Trimming took 3 bases from V and 1 from J, leaving 7 bases between them. The V gene's germline CDR1 is SGDLS and CDR2 YYNGEE.

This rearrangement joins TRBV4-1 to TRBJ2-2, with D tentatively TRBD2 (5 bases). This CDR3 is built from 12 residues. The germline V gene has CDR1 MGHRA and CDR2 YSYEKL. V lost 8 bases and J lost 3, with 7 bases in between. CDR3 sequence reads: CASAGDTGELFF. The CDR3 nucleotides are TGCGCCAGCGCCGGGGACACCGGGGAGCTGTTTTTT.